This T cell receptor beta chain is drawn from a study of T cells in narcolepsy. Study-level information: Healthy controls were enrolled alongside patients with narcolepsy type 1 or type 2. Study observations and caveats: Healthy controls reportedly lacked the autoreactive clonotypes serially found in patients' blood. In some patient and control memory CD4+ samples, autoreactive clones were absent.

As concerns this clone: The antigen is not known.

The germline V gene encodes CDR1 MNHEY and CDR2 SMNVEV (reference sequence). Between the trimmed V and J ends, which lost 6 bases and 5 bases, there was a span of 19 bases. The CDR3 contains 15 residues. Clones were sequenced by immunoSEQ multiplex PCR, and TCRdb holds only the in-frame ones, with some missing. This repertoire shows around 20,000 clones, roughly nine tenths found once; its top ten account for more than 0.9%. The genes are TRBV27 and TRBJ2-5; a weak D match, TRBD2 (6 bases). The source is a human donor with narcolepsy. The specimen was CD45RA- memory CD4+ T cells from PBMCs. The CDR3 DNA reads as TGTGCCAGCAGACTCCGGTGGGGAGGAGGGGAGACCCAGTACTTC. Amino acids: CASRLRWGGGETQYF.